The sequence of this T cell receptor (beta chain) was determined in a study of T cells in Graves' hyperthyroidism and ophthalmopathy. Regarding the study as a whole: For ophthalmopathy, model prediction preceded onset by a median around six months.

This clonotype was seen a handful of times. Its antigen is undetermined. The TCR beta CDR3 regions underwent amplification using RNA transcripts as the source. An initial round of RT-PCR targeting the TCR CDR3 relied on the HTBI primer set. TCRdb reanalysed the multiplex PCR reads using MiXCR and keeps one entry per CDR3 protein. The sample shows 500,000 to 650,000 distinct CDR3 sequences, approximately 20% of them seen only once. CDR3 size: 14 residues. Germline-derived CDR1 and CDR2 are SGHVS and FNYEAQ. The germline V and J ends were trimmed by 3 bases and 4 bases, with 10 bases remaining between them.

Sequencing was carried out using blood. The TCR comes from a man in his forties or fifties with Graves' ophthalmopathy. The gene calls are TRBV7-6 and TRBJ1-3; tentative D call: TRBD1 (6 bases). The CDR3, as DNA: TGTGCCAGCAGCTTCAGGGGAGCCGGAAACACCATATATTTT. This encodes CASSFRGAGNTIYF.